This passage covers 30 T cell receptor beta chains from one sample sequenced in a study of T cells in Graves' hyperthyroidism and ophthalmopathy. Researchers amplified the TCR beta CDR3 regions from RNA transcripts. First-round RT-PCR of the TCR CDR3 relied on the HTBI primer set. TCRdb re-derived calls from the multiplex PCR reads in MiXCR, one entry per CDR3 protein. This sample carries 300,000 to 450,000 distinct CDR3 sequences, less than 15% of them seen once, and the ten largest clones take less than 10%. The specimen sequenced was blood. The receptor source for this set is a woman aged 18-29 years with Graves' hyperthyroidism.

The V call is TRBV7-9, the J call TRBJ2-7; possibly TRBD2 for D (6 bases). This CDR3 spans 12 amino acids. V lost 3 bases and J 7 bases, leaving 10 bases between the germline ends. Germline V CDR1 and CDR2: SEHNR, FQNEAQ (reference sequence). The CDR3 loop reads CASSLTGEEQYF. CDR3 coding DNA: TGTGCCAGCAGCTTGACGGGAGAAGAGCAGTACTTC.

This clonotype has only a few counts. This rearrangement joins TRBV5-1 to TRBJ2-3; 9 nucleotides agree with TRBD2. CDR1 SGHRS and CDR2 YFSETQ come from the germline V gene. This CDR3 region has 16 residues. J gave up 5 bases and V 7 bases, and 14 bases lay outside the gene matches. The CDR3 nucleotides read TGCGCCAGCCGGAAGGAAAGCGGGGGGCCGGGAGATACGCAGTATTTT. Translation: CASRKESGGPGDTQYF.

This clonotype was seen many times. The chain uses TRBV12-3 or TRBV12-4 and TRBJ2-3; 7 nucleotides align to TRBD2. J gave up 6 bases and V 5 bases, and 5 bases lay outside the gene matches. The CDR3 runs 13 residues. This CDR3 reads CASSQNSGDTQYF. In DNA form, the CDR3 reads TGTGCCAGCAGTCAAAATAGCGGGGATACGCAGTATTTT.

This clonotype was seen a few times. The rearrangement links TRBV6-1 to TRBJ2-2; no clear D. Germline V CDR1 and CDR2: MNHNS, SASEGT. V was cut by 2 bases and J by 1 base, with 8 bases left in between. This CDR3 is 15 amino acids long. CDR3 amino acids: CASSELSENTGELFF. The CDR3 DNA follows: TGTGCCAGCAGTGAATTGTCGGAGAACACCGGGGAGCTGTTTTTT.

This clonotype was detected many times. The DNA for the CDR3 is TGTGCCAGCAGTTTCGCGACAGGGAACGATGAGCAGTTCTTC. This codes for CASSFATGNDEQFF. The chain carries TRBV27 and TRBJ2-1; TRBD1 agrees at 7 bases. Germline V gene lookup returns CDR1 MNHEY and CDR2 SMNVEV (reference sequence). This CDR3 is built from 14 residues. The V segment lost 3 bases and the J segment 8 bases; nucleotides outside the gene matches: 7.

For this clonotype: A clone one base away is much larger, so this may be a read error. V gene TRBV9 combines with J gene TRBJ1-1, with a tentative D call TRBD1 (6 bases). CDR3 length: 17 amino acids. The V gene's germline CDR1 is SGDLS and CDR2 YYNGEE. The CDR3 reads CVSSVSGTLNLNTEAFF. DNA of the CDR3: TGTGTCAGCAGCGTATCCGGGACACTGAATCTGAACACTGAAGCTTTCTTT.

This clonotype was observed many times. The chain combines TRBV2 with TRBJ2-4; 14 nucleotides agree with TRBD2. The CDR3 length is 19 residues. V gave up 3 bases and J gave up 11 bases; unmatched junction bases: 18. Germline CDR1 reads SNHLY; CDR2 reads FYNNEI. The CDR3 here is CASSDPGTSGSLVWFVQYF. CDR3 bases: TGTGCCAGCAGTGACCCCGGGACTAGCGGGAGTCTTGTATGGTTCGTTCAGTACTTC.

About this clonotype: A read error may produce the germline difference seen at one junction end. The V gene is TRBV7-2, the J gene TRBJ1-4; D ambiguous. The CDR3 runs 14 residues. Germline V CDR1 and CDR2: SGHTA, FQGNSA. CDR3 sequence reads: CASSLDAANKKLFF. The CDR3 DNA follows: TGTGCCAGCAGCTTAGACGCAGCTAATAAAAAACTGTTTTTT.

The chain uses TRBV30 and TRBJ2-3; TRBD1 matches at 8 bases. This CDR3 is 13 amino acids long. V lost 4 bases and J lost 1; bases outside the gene matches: 1. CDR1 is GTSNPN and CDR2 is SVGIG in the germline V gene (reference sequence). In DNA form, the CDR3 reads TGTGCCTGGACAGGGGGCGGCACAGATACGCAGTATTTT. Protein product: CAWTGGGTDTQYF.

This clonotype has at least ten counts. The rearrangement uses TRBV2 and TRBJ2-1; TRBD2 agrees at 12 bases. Trimming cost V 3 bases and J 8 bases; bases outside gene matches: 11. CDR1 and CDR2 from the germline V gene are SNHLY and FYNNEI. This CDR3 comprises 17 residues. CDR3 protein: CASSDRTSGTGEHEQFF. The DNA of the CDR3 is TGTGCCAGCAGTGACAGGACTAGCGGGACGGGGGAACATGAGCAGTTCTTC. Full variable domain (missing parts from reference TRBV2 and TRBJ2-1): EPEVTQTPSHQVTQMGQEVILRCVPISNHLYFYWYRQILGQKVEFLVSFYNNEISEKSEIFDDQFSVERPDGSNFTLKIRSTKLEDSAMYFCASSDRTSGTGEHEQFFGPGTRLTVL.

In its sample, this clonotype was seen many times. The rearrangement uses TRBV6-1 and TRBJ2-7; 8 bases agree with TRBD2. The length of the CDR3 is 15 residues. V trimming: 5 bases; J trimming: 0 bases; junction bases outside the gene matches: 6. Germline V lookup: CDR1 MNHNS, CDR2 SASEGT. The CDR3 loop reads CASSRKAGASYEQYF. CDR3 coding DNA: TGTGCCAGCAGTCGCAAAGCGGGAGCCTCCTACGAGCAGTACTTC.

This clonotype was counted between two and nine times. The rearrangement links TRBV20-1 to TRBJ1-6; D is undetermined. The CDR3 extends over 17 amino acids. V was cut by 0 bases and J by 0 bases, with 12 bases left in between. Germline V gives CDR1 DFQATT, CDR2 SNEGSKA (reference sequence). CDR3 nucleotides: TGCAGTGCTAGAGATTCGGGCAGGAGCTCCTATAATTCACCCCTCCACTTT. As protein: CSARDSGRSSYNSPLHF.

This clonotype was counted at least ten times. V usage is TRBV28 and J usage is TRBJ2-3, with a tentative D call TRBD2 (6 bases). The CDR3 contains 15 residues. CDR1 and CDR2 from the germline V gene are MDHEN and SYDVKM. V gave up 3 bases and J gave up 3 bases, with 13 bases separating them. CDR3 loop: CASSLAGRETDTQYF. The CDR3, as DNA: TGTGCCAGCAGTTTGGCGGGGCGGGAAACAGATACGCAGTATTTT.

The CDR3 is CASSQTLRVGSGGTDTQYF. The DNA of the CDR3 is TGTGCCAGCAGTCAAACATTACGGGTCGGTAGCGGGGGCACAGATACGCAGTATTTT. This rearrangement joins TRBV28 to TRBJ2-3; 8 nucleotides match TRBD2. CDR1 MDHEN and CDR2 SYDVKM come from the germline V gene. This CDR3 is 19 amino acids long. V shed 5 bases and J 1 base; nucleotides not matched to a gene: 17.

This clonotype has just a few counts. This chain joins TRBV20-1 and TRBJ2-5; 7 bases are a match to TRBD2. The J segment lost 2 bases and the V segment lost 0 bases, leaving 9 bases of the junction unmatched. The germline V gene has CDR1 DFQATT and CDR2 SNEGSKA (reference sequence). The CDR3 has 16 amino acids. The CDR3, as DNA: TGCAGTGCTAGAGATGTGGCTAGCGGTAATCAAGAGACCCAGTACTTC. Translation gives CSARDVASGNQETQYF.

Notes on this clonotype: The conserved phenylalanine or tryptophan is not found at the CDR3 terminus, so this likely reflects a read error. The V and J genes are TRBV2 and TRBJ2-7, with D tentatively TRBD2 (5 bases). Deletions cut 6 bases from V and 2 bases from J, with 14 bases between. CDR3 size: 14 residues. Germline values: CDR1 SNHLY, CDR2 FYNNEI. DNA for the CDR3: TGTGCCAGCAGGACCACCGGGAACACCTACGAGCAGTACCTC. It is translated as CASRTTGNTYEQYL.

This clonotype was seen many times. CDR3 in amino acids: CASRGLYRDRGKTQYF. For the CDR3, the DNA is TGTGCCAGCAGGGGCCTCTACCGGGACAGGGGTAAGACCCAGTACTTC. The chain employs TRBV2 and TRBJ2-5; 10 bases map to TRBD1. This CDR3 spans 16 amino acids. Germline loops: CDR1 SNHLY, CDR2 FYNNEI. The J segment lost 6 bases and the V segment lost 6 bases, leaving 13 bases of the junction unmatched.

The table lists this clonotype with many counts. The chain uses TRBV27 and TRBJ1-4; 8 positions agree with TRBD1. There are 18 residues in the CDR3. V trimming: 6 bases; J trimming: 0 bases; junction bases outside the gene matches: 12. From germline, CDR1 is MNHEY and CDR2 SMNVEV (reference sequence). The CDR3 DNA sequence: TGTGCCAGCAGGCCGGGACAGGAAGGTTTTGCAACTAATGAAAAACTGTTTTTT. Protein sequence: CASRPGQEGFATNEKLFF. Variable domain in full (rest from reference TRBV27 and TRBJ1-4): EAQVTQNPRYLITVTGKKLTVTCSQNMNHEYMSWYRQDPGLGLRQIYYSMNVEVTDKGDVPEGYKVSRKEKRNFPLILESPSPNQTSLYFCASRPGQEGFATNEKLFFGSGTQLSVL.

This clonotype was recorded a few times. The chain has TRBV7-9 and TRBJ1-2; D is unresolved. CDR3 length equals 14 residues. The V gene lost 5 bases and the J gene lost 3 bases, with 13 bases spanning the gap. Germline V lookup: CDR1 SEHNR, CDR2 FQNEAQ (reference sequence). CDR3 region: CASSPPREDYGYTF. The CDR3 DNA is TGTGCCAGCAGCCCCCCCCGGGAGGACTATGGCTACACCTTC.

This clonotype was seen at least ten times. This rearrangement joins TRBV9 to TRBJ2-1, with 7 nucleotides matching TRBD1. Looked up from germline, CDR1 is SGDLS and CDR2 is YYNGEE. CDR3 length: 16 residues. The ends lost 0 bases at V and 2 bases at J; junction bases unmatched: 5. The CDR3 loop reads CASSVGDSGTYNEQFF. Written as DNA, the CDR3 is TGTGCCAGCAGCGTAGGGGACAGCGGAACCTACAATGAGCAGTTCTTC. The whole variable domain, remainder taken from reference TRBV9 and TRBJ2-1, is DSGVTQTPKHLITATGQRVTLRCSPRSGDLSVYWYQQSLDQGLQFLIQYYNGEERAKGNILERFSAQQFPDLHSELNLSSLELGDSALYFCASSVGDSGTYNEQFFGPGTRLTVL.

At least ten counts were recorded for this clonotype. This rearrangement joins TRBV28 to TRBJ2-7, with 12 bases that match TRBD1. V lost 4 bases, J lost 7 bases, and 8 bases stayed unmatched. This CDR3 spans 15 amino acids. CDR1 MDHEN and CDR2 SYDVKM come from the germline V gene. CDR3 protein: CASSSDGTGGREQYF. In DNA, the CDR3 is TGTGCCAGCAGTTCGGACGGGACAGGGGGCCGGGAGCAGTACTTC.

This clonotype came up a few times. V usage is TRBV30 and J usage is TRBJ2-2, with 8 bases lining up with TRBD2. The ends lost 0 bases at V and 8 bases at J; junction bases unmatched: 11. Germline lookup yields CDR1 GTSNPN and CDR2 SVGIG (reference sequence). This CDR3 region has 16 residues. CDR3: CAWSVIRAGVGGELFF. Written as DNA, the CDR3 is TGTGCCTGGAGTGTAATACGAGCGGGAGTAGGAGGGGAGCTGTTTTTT.

The chain carries TRBV10-3 and TRBJ2-1, with TRBD2 identical over 10 bases. The CDR3 spans 14 residues. Germline V gene sequence: CDR1 ENHRY, CDR2 SYGVKD. Losses at the gene ends were 10 bases for V and 8 bases for J; bases not matched to a gene: 11. The CDR3 loop is CATTGNSGGYEQFF. The CDR3 DNA reads TGTGCCACCACCGGGAATAGCGGGGGGTATGAGCAGTTCTTC.

This clonotype was picked up a small number of times. The chain's CDR3 is CASSLEEGVAGELFF. CDR3 bases: TGTGCCAGCAGCTTAGAGGAGGGAGTTGCCGGGGAGCTGTTTTTT. The chain carries TRBV7-9 and TRBJ2-2; a weak D match, TRBD2 (6 bases). CDR1 and CDR2 (germline): SEHNR, FQNEAQ (reference sequence). V dropped 1 base and J dropped 6 bases, with 12 bases sitting between them. CDR3 length: 15 residues.

This chain connects TRBV7-9 to TRBJ2-7; TRBD1 agrees at 9 bases. In germline, CDR1 is SEHNR, CDR2 FQNEAQ (reference sequence). V dropped 0 bases and J dropped 6; count of bases not matched to a gene: 9. This CDR3 spans 16 amino acids. As DNA, the CDR3 is TGTGCCAGCAGCTTAGCGGGGGTGGGACAGGGTTTCGAGCAGTACTTC. Translated: CASSLAGVGQGFEQYF.

Comment on this clonotype: A clone one base away is much larger, so this may be a read error. The rearrangement joins TRBV3-1 to TRBJ2-1; 15 positions agree with TRBD2. V shed 3 bases, J shed 5 bases, and the junction held 8 bases outside the gene matches. Germline loops: CDR1 LGHDT, CDR2 YNNKEL (reference sequence). This CDR3 spans 18 amino acids. Here the CDR3 reads CASSHTGTSGGPNNEQFF. In DNA form, the CDR3 reads TGTGCCAGCAGCCACACCGGGACTAGCGGGGGGCCAAACAATGAGCAGTTCTTC.

This clonotype came up a few times. V usage is TRBV28 and J usage is TRBJ2-5, with D tentatively TRBD1 (5 bases). This CDR3 contains 13 residues. V lost 3 bases to trimming and J lost 5 bases, with 10 bases between them. Germline V gene lookup returns CDR1 MDHEN and CDR2 SYDVKM. CDR3 sequence reads: CASSLRQGETQYF. Here the CDR3 DNA reads TGTGCCAGCAGTTTGCGGCAGGGCGAGACCCAGTACTTC.

This rearrangement joins TRBV4-2 to TRBJ2-7; D assignment may be TRBD1 or TRBD2 (7 bases each). The CDR3 is made up of 16 amino acids. The V end was cut by 4 bases, the J end by 6 bases, with 22 bases between. CDR1 LGHNA and CDR2 YNFKEQ come from the germline V gene. In nucleotides, the CDR3 is TGTGCCAGCAGCCTAGGCGCAGGGGGAGGGCCCTCCGAGCAGTACTTC. Its protein product is CASSLGAGGGPSEQYF.

This clonotype was seen a handful of times. The chain carries TRBV7-9 and TRBJ1-3, with 7 nucleotides matching TRBD1. CDR1 SEHNR and CDR2 FQNEAQ come from the germline V gene (reference sequence). The CDR3 is 19 amino acids. The ends lost 3 bases at V and 0 bases at J; junction bases unmatched: 14. DNA of the CDR3: TGTGCCAGCAGCTTTTTTAGGCAGGGACAGCCTGTCTCTGGAAACACCATATATTTT. It encodes CASSFFRQGQPVSGNTIYF.

This chain joins TRBV9 and TRBJ2-6; 7 bases are a match to TRBD1. The CDR3 is made up of 17 amino acids. Trimming at V came to 3 bases and at J to 0 bases, leaving 6 bases not matched to a gene. Germline CDR1 is SGDLS and CDR2 is YYNGEE. The CDR3 DNA reads as TGTGCCAGCAGCGGAACGGGACAGCTCTCTGGGGCCAACGTCCTGACTTTC. Amino acid sequence: CASSGTGQLSGANVLTF.